A single sample is the source of the 11 T cell receptor beta chains below, sequenced in a study of blood T cell repertoires in COVID-19. Method: immunoSEQ multiplex PCR; TCRdb's copy keeps in-frame clones and lacks some. The sample has more than 300,000 clones, 92% seen once. The sample consisted of PBMCs or T cells enriched from blood (not recorded which). The receptors stem from a woman in her twenties or thirties who had recovered from COVID-19.

The chain uses TRBV11-2 and TRBJ2-1; 8 bases match TRBD2. Unmatched junction bases numbered 6, after V lost 1 base and J lost 7 bases. Germline V lookup: CDR1 SGHAT, CDR2 FQNNGV. This CDR3 is built from 15 residues. The CDR3 sequence: CASSLVPGGGNEQFF. The CDR3, as DNA: TGTGCCAGCAGCTTAGTTCCGGGAGGGGGGAATGAGCAGTTCTTC.

The J gene is TRBJ1-1, the V gene TRBV27; weak D call: TRBD1 (6 bases). The CDR3 spans 14 residues. V lost 4 bases, J lost 4 bases, and 13 bases lay in between. CDR1 MNHEY and CDR2 SMNVEV come from the germline V gene (reference sequence). In DNA, the CDR3 is TGTGCCAGCAGTTCCTACCAGACAGGCACTGAAGCTTTCTTT. Translation gives CASSSYQTGTEAFF.

The genes are TRBV24-1 and TRBJ2-1, with D possibly being TRBD1 (5 bases). CDR3 size: 14 residues. Germline CDR1 KGHDR, CDR2 SFDVKD. V was clipped by 5 bases and J by 8 bases, with 15 bases between them. This chain's CDR3 is CATSVQGGAHEQFF. As DNA, the CDR3 is TGTGCCACCAGTGTCCAGGGTGGGGCACATGAGCAGTTCTTC.

The rearrangement links TRBV6-5 to TRBJ1-2; 7 positions agree with TRBD1. This CDR3 spans 13 amino acids. CDR1 and CDR2 (germline): MNHEY, SVGAGI. Losses at the gene ends were 5 bases for V and 5 bases for J; bases not matched to a gene: 5. CDR3 residues: CASSPETGYGYTF. The DNA for the CDR3 is TGTGCCAGCAGTCCGGAGACAGGGTATGGCTACACCTTC.

A note on this clone: Different DNA sequences within this sample yield the same CDR3. The DNA for the CDR3 is TGTGCCAGCAGCTTAGCGTGGACAGGATCTGGCTACACCTTC. This gives the protein CASSLAWTGSGYTF. This chain uses TRBV7-2 with TRBJ1-2; 7 bases map to TRBD1. The J segment lost 7 bases and the V segment lost 0 bases, leaving 5 bases of the junction unmatched. This CDR3 contains 14 residues. Germline CDR1 and CDR2: SGHTA and FQGNSA.

This clone was detected a few times. This chain connects TRBV7-6 to TRBJ2-7; TRBD1 might be the D (6 bases). The CDR3 is 14 amino acids. Trimming took 6 bases from V and 5 from J, leaving 17 bases between them. The V gene's germline CDR1 is SGHVS and CDR2 FNYEAQ. The chain's CDR3 is CASSRSPGDHEQYF. CDR3 coding DNA: TGTGCCAGCAGTCGGTCGCCAGGGGATCACGAGCAGTACTTC.

This clone has a count of ten or more. The chain has TRBV7-9 and TRBJ2-1, with unresolved D. Germline CDR1 reads SEHNR; CDR2 reads FQNEAQ (reference sequence). Trimming removed 0 bases from V and 6 bases from J, with 12 bases in between. The CDR3 runs to 15 residues. CDR3 sequence: CASSLAASPLNEQFF. The CDR3 region has the DNA TGTGCCAGCAGCTTAGCGGCCTCACCTCTCAATGAGCAGTTCTTC.

The chain couples TRBV7-9 to TRBJ2-1; 7 bases fit TRBD1. This CDR3 is built from 14 residues. From germline, CDR1 is SEHNR and CDR2 FQNEAQ (reference sequence). The junction had 11 bases not matched to a gene; V was cut back by 8 bases and J by 7 bases. CDR3 sequence: CASAHRGTDNEQFF. DNA for the CDR3: TGTGCCAGCGCCCACAGGGGCACAGATAATGAGCAGTTCTTC.

The CDR3 DNA is TGTGCCAGCAGCGTAGCGGGGAGGCACACCGGGGAGCTGTTTTTT. Translation gives CASSVAGRHTGELFF. The V gene is TRBV9, the J gene TRBJ2-2, with a possible D match to TRBD2 (6 bases). The V end lost 0 bases, the J end lost 3 bases, and 9 bases lay between the germline ends. The CDR3 contains 15 residues. Germline CDR1 reads SGDLS; CDR2 reads YYNGEE.

This sequence joins TRBV18 and TRBJ1-5; D uncertain. This CDR3 spans 14 amino acids. The germline CDR1 and CDR2 sequences are KGHSH and LQKENI. The V gene lost 2 bases and the J gene lost 1 base, with 6 bases spanning the gap. In nucleotides, the CDR3 is TGTGCCAGCTCACCAGAGGAGAGCAATCAGCCCCAGCATTTT. Translation: CASSPEESNQPQHF.

Concerning this clone itself: This specimen includes other DNA sequences encoding the same CDR3. The chain joins TRBV5-8 to TRBJ1-3; 8 bases align to TRBD1. This CDR3 comprises 14 residues. The germline V gene encodes CDR1 SGHTS and CDR2 YDEGEE. With 4 bases clipped from V and 4 bases from J, the junction kept 4 bases outside the gene matches. In DNA, the CDR3 is TGTGCCAGCAGCCCCGGACAGGGCGGAAACACCATATATTTT. The encoded protein is CASSPGQGGNTIYF. Supplemented by reference TRBV5-8 and TRBJ1-3, the full variable domain reads EAGVTQSPTHLIKTRGQQATLRCSPISGHTSVYWYQQALGLGLQFLLWYDEGEERNRGNFPPRFSGRQFPNYSSELNVNALELEDSALYLCASSPGQGGNTIYFGEGSWLTVV.